Presented here are 23 T cell receptor beta chains from one specimen sequenced in a study of cytomegalovirus exposure and HLA in healthy donors. PCR amplification relied on 60 Vbeta primers (plus 13 Jbeta primers). Sequenced by immunoSEQ multiplex PCR; TCRdb stores in-frame clones only, minus some. The sample lists 45,000 to 65,000 clones; 82% were seen once. The sample taken for sequencing was PBMCs. These receptors all stem from a man aged 25 to 40 in good health and CMV-seronegative.

The V and J genes are TRBV11-3 and TRBJ2-2, with a possible D match to TRBD1 (6 bases). The germline CDR1 and CDR2 sequences are SGHNT and YENEEA. Trimming removed 6 bases at V and 2 bases at J, with 13 bases between. The CDR3 extends over 15 amino acids. CDR3: CASRPWTVNTGELFF. CDR3 coding DNA: TGTGCCAGCAGGCCATGGACAGTCAACACCGGGGAGCTGTTTTTT.

The V gene is TRBV6-1, the J gene TRBJ2-2; no clear D. CDR3 length: 13 amino acids. In germline, CDR1 is MNHNS, CDR2 SASEGT. Between the trimmed V and J ends, which lost 1 base and 7 bases, there was a span of 7 bases. For the CDR3, the DNA is TGTGCCAGCAGTGAAGTTCAGATCGGGGAGCTGTTTTTT. Amino acids: CASSEVQIGELFF.

CDR3 region: CASSQAGGRGAKNIQYF. The CDR3 nucleotides are TGTGCCAGCAGCCAAGCGGGGGGTCGAGGGGCCAAAAACATTCAGTACTTC. V is TRBV4-2 and J is TRBJ2-4; TRBD2 matches 7 bases. The length of the CDR3 is 17 residues. In germline, CDR1 is LGHNA, CDR2 YNFKEQ. V trimming: 1 base; J trimming: 1 base; junction bases outside the gene matches: 7.

About this clone: One end of the junction fails to match germline, which may point to a read error. This chain joins TRBV2 and TRBJ2-6; D is possibly TRBD1 (5 bases). Germline-derived CDR1 and CDR2 are SNHLY and FYNNEI. The CDR3 spans 14 residues. The CDR3 bases are TGTGCCAGCAGTGACAGGGCTGGGGCCAGCGTCCTGACTTTC. Its translation is CASSDRAGASVLTF.

The rearrangement links TRBV2 to TRBJ2-5; a possible D gene is TRBD1 (5 bases). The J call may be mistaken, given a closer DNA end match to TRBJ2-7. The germline V gene encodes CDR1 SNHLY and CDR2 FYNNEI. The CDR3 is made up of 15 amino acids. CDR3 in amino acids: CASSEEMAQAYEQYF. The CDR3, as DNA: TGTGCCAGCAGTGAAGAAATGGCACAGGCCTACGAGCAGTACTTC.

This chain uses TRBV2 with TRBJ2-3; TRBD2 agrees at 14 bases. V was pared by 6 bases and J by 7 bases, with 6 bases of the junction left unmatched. The CDR3 has 15 residues. Germline CDR1 reads SNHLY; CDR2 reads FYNNEI. The CDR3 region is CASSPGLAGVNTQYF. DNA of the CDR3: TGTGCCAGCAGCCCGGGACTAGCGGGGGTTAATACGCAGTATTTT.

The V call is TRBV25-1, the J call TRBJ2-2, with 8 bases fitting TRBD1. Looked up from germline, CDR1 is MGHDK and CDR2 is SYGVNS. The CDR3 sequence is 14 residues long. With V trimmed by 4 bases and J by 6 bases, 4 bases remained unmatched. DNA of the CDR3: TGTGCCAGCAGTGTACCAGGGGGCCCCGGGGAGCTGTTTTTT. Translated, it gives CASSVPGGPGELFF. Combining the CDR3 with reference TRBV25-1 and TRBJ2-2 gives the whole variable domain EADIYQTPRYLVIGTGKKITLECSQTMGHDKMYWYQQDPGMELHLIHYSYGVNSTEKGDLSSESTVSRIRTEHFPLTLESARPSHTSQYLCASSVPGGPGELFFGEGSRLTVL.

This clone turned up a few times. The chain links TRBV13 to TRBJ2-7; 11 nucleotides align to TRBD2. The CDR3 has 15 residues. Per the germline V gene, CDR1 is PRHDT and CDR2 is FYEKMQ (reference sequence). V lost 5 bases, J lost 6 bases, and 9 bases stayed unmatched. The CDR3 nucleotides are TGTGCCAGCAGCCCGCGACTAGCGGGAATCCGCGAGCAGTACTTC. Protein product: CASSPRLAGIREQYF.

The genes are TRBV30 and TRBJ1-1; D is possibly TRBD1 (5 bases). The CDR3 has 15 amino acids. Trimming took off 1 base at V and 0 bases at J, with 12 bases between the two ends. CDR1 and CDR2 (germline): GTSNPN, SVGIG (reference sequence). The CDR3 DNA reads as TGTGCCTGGAGTGGGGGCTGGGGGGTGAACACTGAAGCTTTCTTT. Protein sequence: CAWSGGWGVNTEAFF.

The V gene is TRBV18, the J gene TRBJ2-7, with TRBD1 as a possible D gene (5 bases). This CDR3 is 13 amino acids long. Germline CDR1 reads KGHSH; CDR2 reads LQKENI. The germline V and J ends were trimmed by 2 bases and 4 bases, with 9 bases remaining between them. This CDR3 is CASSPGANYEQYF. The CDR3 nucleotides are TGTGCCAGCTCACCAGGGGCCAATTACGAGCAGTACTTC.

This sequence joins TRBV2 and TRBJ2-7; TRBD1 is a possible D gene (6 bases). Germline loops: CDR1 SNHLY, CDR2 FYNNEI. V was pared by 6 bases and J by 2 bases, with 14 bases between. CDR3 length: 14 residues. DNA for the CDR3: TGTGCCAGCAGACCCAGGGGAACCACCTACGAGCAGTACTTC. Translated: CASRPRGTTYEQYF.

The count of this clone is one. The chain has TRBV7-8 and TRBJ1-1, with D uncertain. The germline CDR1 and CDR2 sequences are SGHVS and FQNEAQ. The CDR3 is 15 amino acids. V shed 2 bases and J shed 3 bases, with 13 bases lying between them. The CDR3, as DNA: TGTGCCAGCAGCTTACCCCCGGGGAGTCACACTGAAGCTTTCTTT. It encodes CASSLPPGSHTEAFF.

The rearrangement links TRBV5-1 to TRBJ2-3; TRBD2 matches at 9 bases. After removal of 2 bases from V and 0 bases from J, the junction contained 7 bases not matched to a gene. Germline values: CDR1 SGHRS, CDR2 YFSETQ. The CDR3 has 17 residues. The CDR3 DNA is TGCGCCAGCAGCTTAGAGCCTGGGACTAGCAGCACAGATACGCAGTATTTT. Translated, it gives CASSLEPGTSSTDTQYF.

DNA for the CDR3: TGTGCCACCAGCAGAGATCGGGGAACTGGAAACACCATATATTTT. Translating gives CATSRDRGTGNTIYF. J is TRBJ1-3 and V is TRBV15; D gene uncertain. The CDR3 is 15 amino acids. Trimming pared 0 bases from V and 2 bases from J, leaving 8 bases between. In germline, CDR1 is LNHNV, CDR2 YYDKDF (reference sequence).

The CDR3 DNA sequence: TGTGCCTGGAGTGTAAGCGGCCAAGAGACCCAGTACTTC. Translated, it gives CAWSVSGQETQYF. This sequence joins TRBV30 and TRBJ2-5, with D maybe TRBD2 (5 bases). Trimming shortened V by 0 bases and J by 1 base, and 6 bases separated the two germline ends. CDR3 length equals 13 residues. Germline CDR1 reads GTSNPN; CDR2 reads SVGIG (reference sequence).

This sequence joins TRBV6-6 and TRBJ1-1, with TRBD1 matching 9 bases. This CDR3 contains 14 residues. The germline V gene has CDR1 MNHNY and CDR2 SVGAGI (reference sequence). The junction had 3 bases not matched to a gene; V was cut back by 6 bases and J by 1 base. CDR3 protein: CASRQGQGNTEAFF. CDR3 DNA sequence: TGTGCCAGCAGGCAGGGACAGGGGAACACTGAAGCTTTCTTT.

This chain joins TRBV18 and TRBJ2-1, with TRBD2 matching 11 bases. The CDR3 covers 16 residues. In germline, CDR1 is KGHSH, CDR2 LQKENI. With V trimmed by 0 bases and J by 4 bases, 2 bases remained unmatched. The CDR3 sequence is CASSPPTSGSYNEQFF. Written as DNA, the CDR3 is TGTGCCAGCTCACCACCAACTAGCGGGAGTTACAATGAGCAGTTCTTC. The full variable domain, completed using reference TRBV18 and TRBJ2-1, is NAGVMQNPRHLVRRRGQEARLRCSPMKGHSHVYWYRQLPEEGLKFMVYLQKENIIDESGMPKERFSAEFPKEGPSILRIQQVVRGDSAAYFCASSPPTSGSYNEQFFGPGTRLTVL.

The J gene is TRBJ1-1, the V gene TRBV7-6, with no clear D. The CDR3 is 14 residues long. V was trimmed by 2 bases and J by 0 bases, leaving 7 bases between them. The germline CDR1 and CDR2 sequences are SGHVS and FNYEAQ. The CDR3, as DNA: TGTGCCAGCAGCTTAATCCCCATGAACACTGAAGCTTTCTTT. Protein: CASSLIPMNTEAFF.

Turning to this clone: In this CDR3 the conserved last residue, phenylalanine or tryptophan, is missing, so a read error is likely. The chain links TRBV28 to TRBJ2-2; no clear D gene. CDR3 size: 13 residues. The germline CDR1 and CDR2 sequences are MDHEN and SYDVKM. The V end was cut by 6 bases, the J end by 5 bases, with 10 bases between. The DNA of the CDR3 is TGTGCCAGCAGGGAGAGAAATACCGGGGAGCTGTTTGTT. Translated, it gives CASRERNTGELFV.

The chain's CDR3 is CASSQDIGGYYEQYF. The DNA of the CDR3 is TGTGCCAGCAGCCAAGACATAGGCGGCTACTACGAGCAGTACTTC. V usage is TRBV14 and J usage is TRBJ2-7; the D is unclear. Trimming shortened V by 0 bases and J by 3 bases, and 12 bases separated the two germline ends. From germline, CDR1 is SGHDN and CDR2 FVKESK. This CDR3 spans 15 amino acids.

This clone was seen only a few times. This chain uses TRBV4-1 with TRBJ1-1; D remains unclear. This CDR3 region has 15 residues. V gave up 4 bases and J gave up 5 bases, with 17 bases separating them. Germline lookup yields CDR1 MGHRA and CDR2 YSYEKL. The CDR3 sequence: CASSLRGIPGTEAFF. CDR3 bases: TGCGCCAGCAGCCTCAGAGGTATCCCCGGGACTGAAGCTTTCTTT.

The J gene is TRBJ1-4, the V gene TRBV28; perhaps TRBD1 as D (6 bases). Germline CDR1 is MDHEN and CDR2 is SYDVKM. The V end was cut by 5 bases, the J end by 6 bases, with 10 bases between. The CDR3 is made up of 13 amino acids. The CDR3 is CASSARQDEKLFF. In DNA form, the CDR3 reads TGTGCCAGCAGTGCCCGACAGGATGAAAAACTGTTTTTT.

The rearrangement joins TRBV18 to TRBJ1-6, with 11 bases lining up with TRBD1. With 3 bases clipped from V and 9 bases from J, the junction kept 1 base outside the gene matches. The germline V gene encodes CDR1 KGHSH and CDR2 LQKENI. CDR3 length: 14 amino acids. DNA of the CDR3: TGTGCCAGCTCACCGGACAGGGGGCCTTCACCCCTCCACTTT. Translated, it gives CASSPDRGPSPLHF.